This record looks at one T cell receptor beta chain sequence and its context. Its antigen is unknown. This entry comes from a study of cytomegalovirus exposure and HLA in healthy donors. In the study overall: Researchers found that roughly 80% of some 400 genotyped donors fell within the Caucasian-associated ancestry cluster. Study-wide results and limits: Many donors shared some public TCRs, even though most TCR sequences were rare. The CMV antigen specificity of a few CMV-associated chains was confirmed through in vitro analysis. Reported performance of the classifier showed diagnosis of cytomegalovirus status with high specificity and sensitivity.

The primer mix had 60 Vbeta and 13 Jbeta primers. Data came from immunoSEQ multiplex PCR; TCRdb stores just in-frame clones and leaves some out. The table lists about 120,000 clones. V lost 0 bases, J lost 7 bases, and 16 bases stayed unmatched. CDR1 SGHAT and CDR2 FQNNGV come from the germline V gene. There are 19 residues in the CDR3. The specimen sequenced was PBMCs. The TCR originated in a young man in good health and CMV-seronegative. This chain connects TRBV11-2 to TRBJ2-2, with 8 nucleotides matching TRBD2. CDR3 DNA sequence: TGTGCCAGCAGCTTAGACTTGGCGCGGGGGGCGGGGAGAGGCGGGGAGCTGTTTTTT. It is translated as CASSLDLARGAGRGGELFF.